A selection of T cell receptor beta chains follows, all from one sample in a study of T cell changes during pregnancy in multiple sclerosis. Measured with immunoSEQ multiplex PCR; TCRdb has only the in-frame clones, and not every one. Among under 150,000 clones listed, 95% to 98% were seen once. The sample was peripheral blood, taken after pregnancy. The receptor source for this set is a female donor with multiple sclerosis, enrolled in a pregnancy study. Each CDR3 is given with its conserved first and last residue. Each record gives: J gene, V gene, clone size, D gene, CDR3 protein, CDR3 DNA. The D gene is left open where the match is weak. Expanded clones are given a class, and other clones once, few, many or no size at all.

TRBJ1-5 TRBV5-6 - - CASSQGYSNQPQHF TGTGCCAGCAGCCAGGGATATAGCAATCAGCCCCAGCATTTT
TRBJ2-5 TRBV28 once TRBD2 CASSSGSRETQYF TGTGCCAGCTCAAGCGGGAGCCGGGAGACCCAGTACTTC
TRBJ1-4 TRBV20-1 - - CSGGSGEKLFF TGCAGTGGAGGAAGCGGTGAAAAACTGTTTTTT
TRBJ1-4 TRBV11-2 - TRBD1 CASSLGDRGRNEKLFF TGTGCCAGCAGCTTAGGGGACAGGGGTAGGAATGAAAAACTGTTTTTT
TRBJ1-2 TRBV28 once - CASSLPGYGYTF TGTGCCAGCAGCCTCCCGGGCTATGGCTACACCTTC
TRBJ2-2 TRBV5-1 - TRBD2 CASSGRGLANTGELFF TGCGCCAGCAGCGGCCGGGGACTAGCGAACACCGGGGAGCTGTTTTTT
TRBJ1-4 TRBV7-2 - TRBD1 CASSWGQGRDEKLFF TGTGCCAGCAGCTGGGGACAGGGTAGAGATGAAAAACTGTTTTTT
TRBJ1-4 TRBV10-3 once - CAISESVFTAGEKLFF TGTGCCATCAGTGAGTCGGTTTTTACAGCGGGAGAAAAACTGTTTTTT
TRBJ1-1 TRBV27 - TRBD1 CASSLSPGTVQAFF TGTGCCAGCAGTTTATCACCTGGGACAGTCCAAGCTTTCTTT
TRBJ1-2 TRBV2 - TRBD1 CASSRGLDRGQSGGYTF TGTGCCAGCAGCCGCGGCCTTGACAGGGGGCAGTCGGGTGGCTACACCTTC
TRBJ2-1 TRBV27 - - CASNPYQGYNEQFF TGTGCCAGCAACCCCTATCAGGGATACAATGAGCAGTTCTTC
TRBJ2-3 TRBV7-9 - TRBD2 CASSLVLAGGAPDTQYF TGTGCCAGCAGCTTAGTGCTAGCGGGAGGGGCCCCGGATACGCAGTATTTT
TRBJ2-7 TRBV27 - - CASSLVPTRVYEQYF TGTGCCAGCAGTTTAGTCCCGACCAGGGTCTACGAGCAGTACTTC
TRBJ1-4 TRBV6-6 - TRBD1 CASSWGDRGNEKLFF TGTGCCAGCAGTTGGGGGGACAGGGGGAACGAAAAACTGTTTTTT
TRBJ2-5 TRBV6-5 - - CASTQGGNLLGTQYF TGTGCCAGCACCCAGGGCGGAAACTTGTTAGGGACCCAGTACTTC
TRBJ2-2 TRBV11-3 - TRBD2 CASSPAASGYTGELFF TGTGCCAGCAGTCCAGCGGCTAGCGGGTACACCGGGGAGCTGTTTTTT
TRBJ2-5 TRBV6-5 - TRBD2 CASSSNNEAGRETQYF TGTGCCAGCAGTTCAAACAATGAAGCGGGAAGGGAGACCCAGTACTTC
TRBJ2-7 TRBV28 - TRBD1 CGPPGQANSYEQYF TGTGGCCCGCCGGGACAGGCAAATTCCTACGAGCAGTACTTC
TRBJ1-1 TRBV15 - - CATSNQDTNTEAFF TGTGCCACCAGCAACCAGGACACCAACACTGAAGCTTTCTTT
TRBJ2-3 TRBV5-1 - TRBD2 CASRLGLASTDTQYF TGCGCCAGCCGATTGGGACTAGCGTCTACAGATACGCAGTATTTT
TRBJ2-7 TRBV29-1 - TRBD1 CSATSGQGISYEQYF TGCAGCGCTACAAGTGGACAGGGAATTTCCTACGAGCAGTACTTC